These 23 T cell receptor beta chains originate from one sample sequenced in a study of blood T cell repertoires in COVID-19. Clones were read by immunoSEQ multiplex PCR, and TCRdb kept only the in-frame ones, dropping some. The sample carries 210,000 or so clones, roughly 76% recorded once. What was sequenced was peripheral blood. All receptors derive from a human donor in a cohort sampled during active COVID-19.

V is TRBV12-3 or TRBV12-4 and J is TRBJ1-2; TRBD1 might be the D (6 bases). V lost 4 bases to trimming and J lost 4 bases, with 10 bases between them. The CDR3 is 13 amino acids. CDR3 in DNA: TGTGCCAGCAGTTCTCAGGGGCCCTATGGCTACACCTTC. Translating it yields CASSSQGPYGYTF.

J is TRBJ1-1 and V is TRBV6-6, with D uncertain. This CDR3 region has 11 residues. Germline CDR1 is MNHNY and CDR2 is SVGAGI (reference sequence). With 6 bases removed from V and 7 bases from J, the gap between germline ends came to 9 bases. CDR3: CASSLNYEAFF. CDR3 DNA: TGTGCCAGCAGCTTGAACTATGAAGCTTTCTTT.

This clone occurred a few times. The J gene is TRBJ1-1, the V gene TRBV7-9; no reliable D call. The CDR3 is 12 amino acids. Germline-derived CDR1 and CDR2 are SEHNR and FQNEAQ (reference sequence). V gave up 4 bases and J gave up 6 bases, with 9 bases separating them. CDR3 loop: CASSYGGAEAFF. In nucleotides, the CDR3 is TGTGCCAGCAGCTACGGAGGCGCTGAAGCTTTCTTT.

The V gene is TRBV11-3, the J gene TRBJ2-1, with TRBD2 matching 7 bases. V was clipped by 3 bases and J by 8 bases; unmatched bases: 7. The CDR3 sequence is 14 residues long. CDR1 and CDR2 from the germline V gene are SGHNT and YENEEA. CDR3 coding DNA: TGTGCCAGCAGCTTTGGTCCGGGAGGTGATGAGCAGTTCTTC. Residues: CASSFGPGGDEQFF.

The chain employs TRBV7-2 and TRBJ2-7; D is undetermined. V lost 3 bases, J lost 2 bases, and 11 bases lay in between. Looked up from germline, CDR1 is SGHTA and CDR2 is FQGNSA. This CDR3 is 14 amino acids long. The CDR3 bases are TGTGCCAGCAGCTTCATAGGAGCTACCTACGAGCAGTACTTC. It specifies CASSFIGATYEQYF.

In its sample, this clone was seen a few times. V and J are TRBV18 and TRBJ2-7; 7 nucleotides agree with TRBD1. CDR1 and CDR2 from the germline V gene are KGHSH and LQKENI. J gave up 2 bases and V 4 bases, and 5 bases lay outside the gene matches. The CDR3 totals 14 residues. CDR3 nucleotides: TGTGCCAGCTCACGACAGGGAACGACCTACGAGCAGTACTTC. Translated: CASSRQGTTYEQYF.

The J gene is TRBJ2-2, the V gene TRBV3-1 (or the pseudogene TRBV3-2), with TRBD2 as a possible D gene (6 bases). Germline V gene lookup returns CDR1 LGHDT and CDR2 YNNKEL (reference sequence). Trimming pared 2 bases from V and 0 bases from J, leaving 7 bases between. This CDR3 contains 15 residues. CDR3 region: CASSQRRANTGELFF. In nucleotides, the CDR3 is TGTGCCAGCAGCCAAAGGAGGGCGAACACCGGGGAGCTGTTTTTT.

The chain uses TRBV5-1 and TRBJ2-5, with D maybe TRBD1 (7 bases). The CDR3 runs 14 residues. Trimming stripped 4 bases from V and 2 bases from J, with 12 bases between. Germline V lookup: CDR1 SGHRS, CDR2 YFSETQ. The CDR3 nucleotides are TGCGCCAGCAGCGGGGGGACAGTTCAAGAGACCCAGTACTTC. It yields the protein CASSGGTVQETQYF.

This clone was found once. The chain employs TRBV9 and TRBJ2-5; D might be TRBD2 (6 bases). Trimming took off 4 bases at V and 2 bases at J, with 15 bases between the two ends. CDR1 and CDR2 from the germline V gene are SGDLS and YYNGEE. CDR3 length: 15 amino acids. Here the CDR3 DNA reads TGTGCCAGCAGCCCGGACCTGGGGGGACAAGAGACCCAGTACTTC. This translates into CASSPDLGGQETQYF.

V gene TRBV27 combines with J gene TRBJ1-3, with D perhaps TRBD1 (5 bases). The ends were cut back, 7 bases at V and 2 bases at J, with 12 bases in the middle. CDR3 length: 14 residues. Germline values: CDR1 MNHEY, CDR2 SMNVEV (reference sequence). The CDR3 protein is CASTAGGAGNTIYF. In DNA form, the CDR3 reads TGTGCCAGCACCGCGGGGGGGGCTGGAAACACCATATATTTT.

The genes are TRBV5-4 and TRBJ2-3; weak D call: TRBD2 (5 bases). With 1 base removed from V and 4 bases from J, the gap between germline ends came to 10 bases. CDR3 size: 14 residues. CDR1 is SGHNT and CDR2 is YYREEE in the germline V gene (reference sequence). CDR3 amino acids: CASSLRAASDTQYF. The DNA of the CDR3 is TGTGCCAGCAGCTTGCGAGCGGCCTCAGATACGCAGTATTTT. The full variable domain, with the rest looked up from reference TRBV5-4 and TRBJ2-3, is ETGVTQSPTHLIKTRGQQVTLRCSSQSGHNTVSWYQQALGQGPQFIFQYYREEENGRGNFPPRFSGLQFPNYSSELNVNALELDDSALYLCASSLRAASDTQYFGPGTRLTVL.

This clone occurred once. V gene TRBV6-5 combines with J gene TRBJ1-1, with 10 bases fitting TRBD1. This CDR3 contains 13 residues. V was pared by 6 bases and J by 7 bases, with 5 bases of the junction left unmatched. Per germline, CDR1 MNHEY and CDR2 SVGAGI. CDR3: CASSLGQGFEAFF. The CDR3 DNA is TGTGCCAGCAGCCTGGGACAGGGGTTTGAAGCTTTCTTT.

The chain combines TRBV30 with TRBJ2-7, with a possible D match to TRBD2 (6 bases). The CDR3 consists of 14 residues. V was shortened by 2 bases and J by 0 bases, with 11 bases between the two germline ends. CDR1 GTSNPN and CDR2 SVGIG come from the germline V gene (reference sequence). CDR3 in DNA: TGTGCCTGGAGTTTGGGGGGATACTCCTACGAGCAGTACTTC. This translates into CAWSLGGYSYEQYF.

The V call is TRBV7-3, the J call TRBJ2-1, with TRBD2 identical over 12 bases. Looked up from germline, CDR1 is SGHTA and CDR2 is FQGTGA. V lost 6 bases and J lost 3; bases outside the gene matches: 3. The CDR3 is 15 residues long. CDR3 loop: CASRQTSGSYNEQFF. In nucleotides, the CDR3 is TGTGCCAGCAGGCAGACTAGCGGGAGCTACAATGAGCAGTTCTTC.

In its sample, this clone was seen a few times. The chain is built from TRBV9 and TRBJ2-1; 9 bases map to TRBD2. The J segment lost 0 bases and the V segment lost 0 bases, leaving 4 bases of the junction unmatched. Germline lookup yields CDR1 SGDLS and CDR2 YYNGEE. The CDR3 has 17 residues. This CDR3 is CASSVEGSGSSYNEQFF. Here the CDR3 DNA reads TGTGCCAGCAGCGTAGAGGGTAGCGGGAGCTCCTACAATGAGCAGTTCTTC. Using reference TRBV9 and TRBJ2-1 for the parts outside the CDR3, the full variable domain is DSGVTQTPKHLITATGQRVTLRCSPRSGDLSVYWYQQSLDQGLQFLIQYYNGEERAKGNILERFSAQQFPDLHSELNLSSLELGDSALYFCASSVEGSGSSYNEQFFGPGTRLTVL.

This clone appeared a single time. Different DNA sequences within this sample yield the same CDR3. The chain has TRBV24-1 and TRBJ1-2, with TRBD1 matching over 12 bases. The CDR3 sequence is 16 residues long. The germline gives CDR1 KGHDR, CDR2 SFDVKD. Trimming at V came to 4 bases and at J to 5 bases, leaving 7 bases not matched to a gene. The CDR3 DNA reads TGTGCCACCAGTGACTCTGGGACAGGGGGCAGGTATGGCTACACCTTC. Its translation is CATSDSGTGGRYGYTF.

The chain carries TRBV19 and TRBJ1-1; 12 nucleotides line up with TRBD1. CDR1 and CDR2 (germline): LNHDA, SQIVND (reference sequence). This CDR3 comprises 17 residues. The J segment lost 0 bases and the V segment lost 6 bases, leaving 8 bases of the junction unmatched. The chain's CDR3 is CASRQGTGGGMNTEAFF. The CDR3 DNA follows: TGTGCCAGTAGGCAAGGGACAGGGGGCGGCATGAACACTGAAGCTTTCTTT.

Many counts were recorded for this clone. The rearrangement joins TRBV11-1 to TRBJ2-5, with TRBD1 matching over 8 bases. The CDR3 totals 13 residues. Germline assignment: CDR1 SGHAT and CDR2 FQDESV (reference sequence). V was clipped by 5 bases and J by 5 bases; unmatched bases: 4. CDR3 coding DNA: TGTGCCAGCAGCCCAGGGGGCTTGGAGACCCAGTACTTC. Translating it yields CASSPGGLETQYF. The full variable domain, with the rest looked up from reference TRBV11-1 and TRBJ2-5, is EAEVAQSPRYKITEKSQAVAFWCDPISGHATLYWYRQILGQGPELLVQFQDESVVDDSQLPKDRFSAERLKGVDSTLKIQPAELGDSAMYLCASSPGGLETQYFGPGTRLLVL.

The V call is TRBV15, the J call TRBJ2-7; tentatively, D is TRBD1 (5 bases). Germline CDR1 is LNHNV and CDR2 is YYDKDF (reference sequence). The CDR3 extends over 13 amino acids. V shed 2 bases and J shed 5 bases, with 10 bases lying between them. CDR3 nucleotide sequence: TGTGCCACCAGCAGACAGGGTATCAACGAGCAGTACTTC. The encoded protein is CATSRQGINEQYF.

This chain connects TRBV5-1 to TRBJ2-1, with D perhaps matching TRBD2 (6 bases). This CDR3 spans 11 amino acids. CDR1 is SGHRS, CDR2 YFSETQ, per germline. V lost 5 bases to trimming and J lost 13 bases, with 13 bases between them. CDR3: CASSSGLAQFF. The DNA of the CDR3 is TGCGCCAGCAGTTCGGGACTCGCACAGTTCTTC.

This chain links TRBV6-5 with TRBJ1-1, with unresolved D. The CDR3 is 14 amino acids. Germline V CDR1 and CDR2: MNHEY, SVGAGI. V shed 5 bases and J shed 1 base, with 11 bases lying between them. The chain's CDR3 is CASSPGGWNTEAFF. CDR3 nucleotides: TGTGCCAGCAGTCCCGGCGGGTGGAACACTGAAGCTTTCTTT.

CDR3 region: CASSPEDRGDYGYTF. The CDR3 DNA follows: TGCGCCAGCAGCCCCGAGGACAGGGGCGACTATGGCTACACCTTC. This chain joins TRBV5-1 and TRBJ1-2; TRBD1 agrees at 9 bases. CDR1 is SGHRS and CDR2 is YFSETQ in the germline V gene. Losses at the gene ends were 4 bases for V and 3 bases for J; bases not matched to a gene: 7. The CDR3 runs 15 residues. The full variable domain, completed using reference TRBV5-1 and TRBJ1-2, is KAGVTQTPRYLIKTRGQQVTLSCSPISGHRSVSWYQQTPGQGLQFLFEYFSETQRNKGNFPGRFSGRQFSNSRSEMNVSTLELGDSALYLCASSPEDRGDYGYTFGSGTRLTVV.

V usage is TRBV3-1 (or the pseudogene TRBV3-2) and J usage is TRBJ2-7; 9 bases align to TRBD1. Trimming took 0 bases from V and 6 from J; bases not matched to a gene: 6. The CDR3 contains 15 residues. Germline V CDR1 and CDR2: LGHDT, YNNKEL (reference sequence). CDR3: CASSQDNRGHIEQYF. The CDR3 bases are TGTGCCAGCAGCCAAGATAACAGGGGGCATATCGAGCAGTACTTC.